The T cell receptor (beta chain) under discussion was sequenced for a study of graft-versus-host responses after intestinal transplantation. Germline V lookup: CDR1 SGDLS, CDR2 YYNGEE. After removal of 3 bases from V and 8 bases from J, the junction contained 6 bases not matched to a gene. This CDR3 has 14 residues. This clone occurred once. Antigen: not known. TCRdb's table, derived via immunoSEQ multiplex PCR, lists solely in-frame clones and lacks some. The table has some 90,000 clones, approximately 92% seen once. This chain uses TRBV9 with TRBJ1-3; 9 bases line up with TRBD1. The receptor comes from a human donor who received an intestinal transplant. This material consisted of unstimulated CD8+ T cells sorted from spleen or lymph node cells, taken before intestinal transplant. The CDR3 nucleotides are TGTGCCAGCAGCGGGGGACAGGGTGGGGACACCATATATTTT. It specifies CASSGGQGGDTIYF. The full variable domain, its missing parts supplied by reference TRBV9 and TRBJ1-3, is DSGVTQTPKHLITATGQRVTLRCSPRSGDLSVYWYQQSLDQGLQFLIQYYNGEERAKGNILERFSAQQFPDLHSELNLSSLELGDSALYFCASSGGQGGDTIYFGEGSWLTVV.